This T cell receptor (beta chain) was recorded in a study of shared clonotypes between healthy human individuals. Per the germline V gene, CDR1 is MDHEN and CDR2 is SYDVKM. V was trimmed by 6 bases and J by 4 bases, leaving 18 bases between them. The length of the CDR3 is 15 residues. Produced via immunoSEQ multiplex PCR; TCRdb's table is partial and in-frame only. This sample has 2 million to 3 million clones; approximately 93% occur once, and the top ten carry 0.35% to 0.45%. This clonotype was sampled from a young man in good health. Some clones in this sample may be carry-over from other donors' samples. The chain has TRBV28 and TRBJ1-2; D unresolved. Specimen: naive CD4+ T cells from PBMCs. The subset is: CD45RA+ positively selected. The CDR3 region is CASSRGIKVVYGYTF. The CDR3 coding sequence is TGTGCCAGCAGCCGAGGGATTAAAGTAGTCTATGGCTACACCTTC.